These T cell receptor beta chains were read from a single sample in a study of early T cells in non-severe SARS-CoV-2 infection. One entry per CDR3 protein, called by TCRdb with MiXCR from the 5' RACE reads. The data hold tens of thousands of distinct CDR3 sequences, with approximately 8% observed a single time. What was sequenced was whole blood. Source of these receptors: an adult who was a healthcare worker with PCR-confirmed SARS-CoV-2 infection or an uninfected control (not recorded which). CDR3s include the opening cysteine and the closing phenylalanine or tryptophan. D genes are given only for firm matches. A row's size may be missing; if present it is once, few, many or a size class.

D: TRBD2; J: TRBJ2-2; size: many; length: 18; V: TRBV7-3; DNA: TGTGCCAGCAGCTCGTTTACTAGCGGGAGGGCGAACACCGGGGAGCTGTTTTTT; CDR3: CASSSFTSGRANTGELFF
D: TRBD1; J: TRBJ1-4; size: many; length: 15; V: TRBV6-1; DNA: TGTGCCAGCAGTGAAGGACAGGGGGCGGGTGAAAAACTGTTTTTT; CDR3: CASSEGQGAGEKLFF
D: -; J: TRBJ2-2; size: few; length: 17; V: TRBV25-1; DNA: TGTGCCAGCAGTGCTCTTCCGGGACGGACGAACACCGGGGAGCTGTTTTTT; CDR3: CASSALPGRTNTGELFF
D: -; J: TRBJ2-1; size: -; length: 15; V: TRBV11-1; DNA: TGTGCCAGCAGCTTAGGCCCCGCGGTCTACAATGAGCAGTTCTTC; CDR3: CASSLGPAVYNEQFF
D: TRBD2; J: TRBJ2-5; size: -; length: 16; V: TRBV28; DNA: TGTGCCAGCAGTTCCTGGACTAGCGGGAGCCAAGAGACCCAGTACTTC; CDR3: CASSSWTSGSQETQYF
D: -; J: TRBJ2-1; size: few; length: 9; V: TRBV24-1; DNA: TGTGCCCCTAAGGGTGAGCAGTTCTTC; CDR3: CAPKGEQFF
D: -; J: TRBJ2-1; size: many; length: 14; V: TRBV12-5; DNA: TGTGCTAGTGGTACCAGTCTAACCTACAATGAGCAGTTCTTC; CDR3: CASGTSLTYNEQFF
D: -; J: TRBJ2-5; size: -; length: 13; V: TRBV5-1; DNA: TGCGCCAGCAGGAGGCAGCGCGAAGAGACCCAGTACTTC; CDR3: CASRRQREETQYF
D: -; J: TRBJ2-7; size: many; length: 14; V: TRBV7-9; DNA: TGTGCCAGCAGCCCCGGGGCCGGTCGGTACGAGCAGTACTTC; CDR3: CASSPGAGRYEQYF
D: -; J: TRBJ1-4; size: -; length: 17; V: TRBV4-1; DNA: TGCGCCAGCAGCAGGAGGACAGACCCCACCTCTAATGAAAAACTGTTTTTT; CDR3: CASSRRTDPTSNEKLFF
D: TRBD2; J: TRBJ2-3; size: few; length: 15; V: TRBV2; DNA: TGTGCCAGCAACCTGGGACTAGCTAAGGCAGATACGCAGTATTTT; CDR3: CASNLGLAKADTQYF
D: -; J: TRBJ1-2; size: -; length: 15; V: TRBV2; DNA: TGTGCCAGCAGTTCCGGGGGACGGGCTAACTATGGCTACACCTTC; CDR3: CASSSGGRANYGYTF
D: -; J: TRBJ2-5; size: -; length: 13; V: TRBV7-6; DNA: TGTGCCAGCAGCCCCGTCCGGCGAGAGACCCAGTACTTC; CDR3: CASSPVRRETQYF
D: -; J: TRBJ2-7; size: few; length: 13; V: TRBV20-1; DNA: TGCAGTGCCCCCGAACAGATCTCCTACGAGCAGTACTTC; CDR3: CSAPEQISYEQYF
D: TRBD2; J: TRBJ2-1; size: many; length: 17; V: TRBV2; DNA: TGTGCCAGCAGTGATGAACTAGCGGGAGGGGCGATGAATGAGCAGTTCTTC; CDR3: CASSDELAGGAMNEQFF
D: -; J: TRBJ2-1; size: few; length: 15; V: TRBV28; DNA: TGTGCCAGCGAGCCGAGCAGGGATGCCTACAATGAGCAGTTCTTC; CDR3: CASEPSRDAYNEQFF
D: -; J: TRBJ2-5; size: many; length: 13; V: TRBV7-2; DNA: TGTGCCAGCAGCTTTTACGTACAAGAGACCCAGTACTTC; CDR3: CASSFYVQETQYF
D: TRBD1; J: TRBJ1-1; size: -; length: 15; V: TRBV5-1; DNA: TGCGCCAGCAGCTCTCAGGGGGCCGGGAACACTGAAGCTTTCTTT; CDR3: CASSSQGAGNTEAFF